This record covers a single T cell receptor (beta chain). The record originates from a study of T cell changes during pregnancy in multiple sclerosis. Trimming removed 4 bases at V and 8 bases at J, with 17 bases between. The germline CDR1 and CDR2 sequences are SGHTA and FQGNSA. The CDR3 runs to 14 residues. Clones were read by immunoSEQ multiplex PCR, and TCRdb kept only the in-frame ones, dropping some. The sample has fewer than 110,000 clones, less than 95% seen once. The sequencing here drew on peripheral blood, taken in the third trimester of pregnancy. The chain couples TRBV7-2 to TRBJ1-2; D remains unclear. The TCR comes from a female donor in good health, enrolled as a control in a pregnancy study. DNA for the CDR3: TGTGCCAGCAGCTCGAGGACTAGGGCGGGGGGCTACACCTTC. Its protein is CASSSRTRAGGYTF.